These T cell receptor beta chains were read from a single sample in a study of tumor and adjacent non-tumor tissue in lung cancer. MiXCR, applied by TCRdb to the multiplex PCR reads, yields one record per CDR3 protein. The sample carries 75,000 to 95,000 distinct CDR3 sequences, around 70% recorded once. Sequenced: lung tumor tissue. Every receptor here comes from a woman aged 40 to 55 with non-small cell lung cancer. Each CDR3 is given with its conserved first and last residue. D genes are given only for firm matches. The size field is filled for only some rows; it gives once, few, many or a size class.

j_call v_call clone_size d_call cdr3_aa cdr3_nt
TRBJ2-2 TRBV12-3/TRBV12-4 . . CASSPYAGGRGNTGELFF TGTGCCAGCAGTCCCTACGCCGGGGGGCGGGGAAACACCGGGGAGTTGTTTTTT
TRBJ2-5 TRBV6-1 once . CASGGMTDRETRYF TGTGCCAGCGGTGGAATGACGGATCGGGAGACCCGGTACTTC
TRBJ2-7 TRBV6-5 once . CASSHSTSRHYEQYF TGTGCCAGCAGTCACTCGACCTCTAGGCACTACGAACAGTACTTC
TRBJ2-3 TRBV6-6 few TRBD2 CASMPSWGGGTQYF TGTGCCAGCATGCCTAGCTGGGGGGGGGGTACGCAGTATTTT
TRBJ2-1 TRBV6-4 once . CVNSARGAESNEQFF TGTGTCAACAGTGCACGGGGGGCAGAAAGCAATGAGCAGTTTTTC
TRBJ2-3 TRBV10-3 many TRBD2 CATRPSGLGGTDTQYF TGTGCCACCCGTCCCTCGGGACTAGGAGGCACAGATACGCAGTATTTT
TRBJ2-1 TRBV15 few . CATSRGDVGPSDNEQFF TGTGCCACCAGCAGAGGAGACGTCGGACCTTCGGACAATGAGCAGTTCTTC
TRBJ2-5 TRBV28 many . CASSLSDGRETQYF TGTGCCAGCAGTTTATCGGATGGGAGGGAGACCCAGTACTTC
TRBJ1-1 TRBV11-2 . . CVSSLVSGPTSEAFF TGTGTCAGCAGCTTAGTATCAGGACCGACCTCTGAAGCTTTCTTT
TRBJ1-5 TRBV11-2 . TRBD1 CARSSLAGGTDTQHF TGTGCCAGGAGCTCACTAGCGGGGGGGACAGATACTCAGCATTTT
TRBJ1-6 TRBV12-3/TRBV12-4 . . CAISVRGSPLHF TGTGCCATCAGCGTCAGGGGTTCACCCCTCCACTTT
TRBJ2-5 TRBV20-1 . . CSARGSGTQYF TGCAGTGCTAGAGGGTCGGGGACCCAGTACTTC
TRBJ2-5 TRBV6-5 . . CATGLQKEIRYF TGTGCTACAGGATTACAAAAAGAGATCCGGTACTTC
TRBJ1-2 TRBV6-5 many TRBD1 CASSEGARSGYTF TGTGCCAGCAGTGAGGGGGCGCGGTCCGGCTACACCTTC
TRBJ2-3 TRBV29-1 . TRBD2 CNVPGTRGGYGGTDTQYF TGCAACGTTCCCGGGACTAGGGGGGGTTACGGTGGCACAGATACGCAGTATTTT
TRBJ1-2 TRBV11-2 few TRBD1 CAGSQTGVNGYIF TGTGCCGGCAGCCAGACAGGGGTTAATGGCTACATCTTT
TRBJ2-1 TRBV19 few TRBD2 CASSMATSGRGYEQFF TGTGCCAGTAGTATGGCGACTAGCGGGAGGGGCTATGAGCAGTTCTTC
TRBJ1-4 TRBV12-3/TRBV12-4 . . CASSFWRDETALSTNEKLFF TGTGCCAGCAGTTTCTGGCGCGACGAGACAGCTTTATCAACTAATGAAAAACTGTTTTTT
TRBJ1-4 TRBV20-1 once . CNARPDKGLFF TGCAATGCTAGACCCGACAAGGGACTGTTTTTT
TRBJ2-5 TRBV12-3/TRBV12-4 medium-sized . CASSSSRLGGRVETQYF TGTGCCAGCAGTTCAAGCAGGTTGGGGGGGCGCGTGGAGACCCAGTACTTC
TRBJ2-1 TRBV6-1 . . CASQGRWGVWDERFF TGTGCCAGCCAAGGTCGGTGGGGGGTGTGGGATGAGCGGTTCTTC
TRBJ1-5 TRBV6-1 . TRBD1 CTSSTGISNQPQRF TGTACCAGCTCGACAGGGATAAGCAATCAGCCCCAGCGTTTT
TRBJ2-1 TRBV29-1 once TRBD2 CSAGGGTGGPVGNEQFF TGCAGCGCGGGAGGGGGAACGGGAGGGCCCGTCGGCAATGAGCAGTTCTTC
TRBJ2-7 TRBV11-2 . . CATSLQLAVHEQHF TGTGCCACCAGCTTACAGTTAGCCGTCCACGAGCAGCACTTC
TRBJ2-2 TRBV11-2 . . CASSPRQGLGELLF TGTGCCAGCAGCCCCCGACAGGGACTAGGGGAGCTGTTGTTT
TRBJ1-6 TRBV12-3/TRBV12-4 many . CASSSSSSPLHF .
TRBJ2-3 TRBV5-4 . . CASSNWLGGGDTQYF TGTGCCAGCAGCAACTGGTTAGGGGGAGGAGATACGCAGTATTTT
TRBJ2-2 TRBV6-5 . . CASNYEGNTGELFF TGTGCCAGCAATTACGAAGGGAACACCGGGGAGCTGTTCTTT
TRBJ2-3 TRBV6-6 . TRBD1 CVSRKGQGFSDTQYF TGTGTCAGCAGAAAGGGACAGGGGTTCTCAGATACACAGTATTTT
TRBJ2-1 TRBV5-1 . . CACSLGGVNNEHFF TGCGCCTGCAGCTTGGGGGGAGTAAACAATGAGCACTTCTTC
TRBJ1-5 TRBV12-3/TRBV12-4 . . CATSFLDLNQPQHF TGTGCCACCAGCTTCCTAGACCTCAATCAGCCCCAGCATTTT
TRBJ2-5 TRBV20-1 . . CSARENWAAQYF TGCAGTGCTAGAGAAAACTGGGCGGCCCAGTACTTC
TRBJ2-1 TRBV11-2 . TRBD2 CANSLGPLARRNEQFF TGTGCCAATAGCTTAGGGCCACTAGCGAGGCGCAATGAGCAGTTCTTC